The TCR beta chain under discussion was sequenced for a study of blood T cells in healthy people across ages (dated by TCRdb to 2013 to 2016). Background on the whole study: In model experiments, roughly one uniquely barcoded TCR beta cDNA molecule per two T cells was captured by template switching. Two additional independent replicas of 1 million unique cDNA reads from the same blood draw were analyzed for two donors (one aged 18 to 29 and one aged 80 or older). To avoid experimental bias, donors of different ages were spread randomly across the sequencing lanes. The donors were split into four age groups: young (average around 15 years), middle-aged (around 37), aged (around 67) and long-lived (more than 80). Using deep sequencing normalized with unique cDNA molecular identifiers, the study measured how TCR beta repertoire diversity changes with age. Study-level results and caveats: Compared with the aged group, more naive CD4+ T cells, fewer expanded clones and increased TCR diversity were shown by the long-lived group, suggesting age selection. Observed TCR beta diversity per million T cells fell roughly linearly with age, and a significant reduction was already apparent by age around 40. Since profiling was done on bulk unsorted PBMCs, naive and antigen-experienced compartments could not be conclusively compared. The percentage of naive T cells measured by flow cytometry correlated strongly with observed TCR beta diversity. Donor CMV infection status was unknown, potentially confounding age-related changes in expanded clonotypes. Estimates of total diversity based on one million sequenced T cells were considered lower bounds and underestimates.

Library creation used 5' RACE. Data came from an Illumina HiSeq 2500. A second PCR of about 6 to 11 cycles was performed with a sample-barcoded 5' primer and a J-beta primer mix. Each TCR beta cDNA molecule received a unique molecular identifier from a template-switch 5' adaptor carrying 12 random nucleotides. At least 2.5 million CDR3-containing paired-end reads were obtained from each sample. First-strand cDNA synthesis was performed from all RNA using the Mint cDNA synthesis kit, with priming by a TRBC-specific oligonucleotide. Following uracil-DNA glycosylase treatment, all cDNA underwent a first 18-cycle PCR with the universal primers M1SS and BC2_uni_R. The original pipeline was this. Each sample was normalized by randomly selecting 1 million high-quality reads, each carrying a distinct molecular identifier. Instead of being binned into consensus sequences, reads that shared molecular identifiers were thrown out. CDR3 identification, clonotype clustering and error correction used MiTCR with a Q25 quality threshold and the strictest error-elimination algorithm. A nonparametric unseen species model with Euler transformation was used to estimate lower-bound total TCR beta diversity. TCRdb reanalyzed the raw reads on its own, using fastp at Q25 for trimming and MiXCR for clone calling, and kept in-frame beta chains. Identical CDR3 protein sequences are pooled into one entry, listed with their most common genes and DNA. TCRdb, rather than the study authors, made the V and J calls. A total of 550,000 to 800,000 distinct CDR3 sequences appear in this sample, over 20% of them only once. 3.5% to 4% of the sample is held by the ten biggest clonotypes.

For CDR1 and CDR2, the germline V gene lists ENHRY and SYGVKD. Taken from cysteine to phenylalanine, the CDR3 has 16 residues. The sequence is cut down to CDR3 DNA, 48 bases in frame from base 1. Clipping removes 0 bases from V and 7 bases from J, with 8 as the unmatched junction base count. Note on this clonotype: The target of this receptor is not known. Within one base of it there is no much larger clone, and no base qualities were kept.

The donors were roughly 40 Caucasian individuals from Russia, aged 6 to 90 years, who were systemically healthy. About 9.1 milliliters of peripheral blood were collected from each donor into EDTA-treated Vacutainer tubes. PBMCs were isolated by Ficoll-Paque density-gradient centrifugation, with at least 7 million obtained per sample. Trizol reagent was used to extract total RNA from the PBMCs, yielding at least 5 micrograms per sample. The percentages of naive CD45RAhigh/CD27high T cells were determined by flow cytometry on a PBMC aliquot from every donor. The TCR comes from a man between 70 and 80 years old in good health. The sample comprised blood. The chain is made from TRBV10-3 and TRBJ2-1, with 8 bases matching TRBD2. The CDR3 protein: CAISESRGGLPNEQFF. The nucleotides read TGTGCCATCAGTGAGTCCCGCGGGGGGCTTCCAAATGAGCAGTTCTTC.